Shown below are 27 T cell receptor beta chains from a single sample sequenced in a study of cytomegalovirus exposure and HLA in healthy donors. This PCR relied on a set of 60 Vbeta primers and 13 Jbeta primers. Clones were sequenced by immunoSEQ multiplex PCR, and TCRdb holds only the in-frame ones, with some missing. This table has 160,000 or so clones, about 88% appearing once. The sample was PBMCs. The receptors stem from a woman aged 18-30 years in good health and CMV-seronegative.

The chain has TRBV4-2 and TRBJ1-1; 8 bases align to TRBD1. CDR1 and CDR2 (germline): LGHNA, YNFKEQ. The V segment lost 1 base and the J segment 1 base; nucleotides outside the gene matches: 8. CDR3 length equals 17 residues. Here the CDR3 reads CASSQGTGNYGNTEAFF. CDR3 coding DNA: TGTGCCAGCAGCCAAGGGACAGGGAACTATGGGAACACTGAAGCTTTCTTT.

This clone was seen only a few times. This rearrangement joins TRBV4-1 to TRBJ1-3, with 7 bases fitting TRBD1. J lost 2 bases, V lost 1 base, and 5 bases had no gene match. This CDR3 comprises 16 residues. Germline lookup yields CDR1 MGHRA and CDR2 YSYEKL. The CDR3 DNA follows: TGCGCCAGCAGCCAAGGACAGGGCTTAACTGGAAACACCATATATTTT. It is translated as CASSQGQGLTGNTIYF.

The CDR3 bases are TGTGCCAGCAGCTCGACTAGAAGCACAGATACGCAGTATTTT. As protein: CASSSTRSTDTQYF. The chain is built from TRBV7-2 and TRBJ2-3; D is possibly TRBD2 (6 bases). The CDR3 covers 14 residues. Germline lookup yields CDR1 SGHTA and CDR2 FQGNSA. The germline V and J ends were trimmed by 4 bases and 0 bases, with 8 bases remaining between them. The variable domain in full, completed from reference TRBV7-2 and TRBJ2-3, reads GAGVSQSPSNKVTEKGKDVELRCDPISGHTALYWYRQSLGQGLEFLIYFQGNSAPDKSGLPSDRFSAERTGGSVSTLTIQRTQQEDSAVYLCASSSTRSTDTQYFGPGTRLTVL.

CDR3 sequence (DNA): TGTGCCACCAGCAGAGGGTGGGGACACAACAATGAGCAGTTCTTC. This sequence encodes CATSRGWGHNNEQFF. The J gene is TRBJ2-1, the V gene TRBV15; D is possibly TRBD1 (6 bases). The CDR3 is 15 amino acids. Looked up from germline, CDR1 is LNHNV and CDR2 is YYDKDF (reference sequence). V was shortened by 1 base and J by 5 bases, with 12 bases between the two germline ends. Based on the CDR3 plus reference TRBV15 and TRBJ2-1, the full variable domain is DAMVIQNPRYQVTQFGKPVTLSCSQTLNHNVMYWYQQKSSQAPKLLFHYYDKDFNNEADTPDNFQSRRPNTSFCFLDIRSPGLGDTAMYLCATSRGWGHNNEQFFGPGTRLTVL.

About this clone: Distinct nucleotide sequences in the sample also encode this CDR3. This chain uses TRBV5-1 with TRBJ2-3; the match to TRBD2 covers 14 bases. V shed 2 bases, J shed 2 bases, and the junction held 7 bases outside the gene matches. Germline V gene sequence: CDR1 SGHRS, CDR2 YFSETQ. There are 18 residues in the CDR3. CDR3 sequence: CASSLGGLAGGSTDTQYF. In DNA form, the CDR3 reads TGCGCCAGCAGCTTAGGCGGACTAGCGGGGGGATCCACAGATACGCAGTATTTT.

The V and J genes are TRBV21-1 and TRBJ1-2; TRBD1, as called in the table, went unchecked against the DNA. TRBV21-1 is reported as a pseudogene. The CDR3 loop spans 19 amino acids. This CDR3 reads CASSNTFYRETGASYGYTF. The CDR3 DNA follows: TGTGCCAGCAGCAACACTTTCTATAGGGAAACAGGGGCGTCCTATGGCTACACCTTC.

The table lists this clone with a few counts. The rearrangement uses TRBV14 and TRBJ1-6, with 7 bases aligning to TRBD1. The CDR3 runs 14 residues. In germline, CDR1 is SGHDN, CDR2 FVKESK. V lost 6 bases and J lost 14; bases outside the gene matches: 13. This CDR3 is CASSRNRGPETLHF. For the CDR3, the DNA is TGTGCCAGCAGTCGTAACAGGGGTCCGGAAACCCTCCACTTT.

This chain connects TRBV11-2 to TRBJ2-1; 7 nucleotides match TRBD1. V shed 0 bases and J 12 bases; nucleotides not matched to a gene: 17. The length of the CDR3 is 17 residues. Per the germline V gene, CDR1 is SGHAT and CDR2 is FQNNGV. The chain's CDR3 is CASSLETLRGQIYAQFF. The DNA for the CDR3 is TGTGCCAGCAGCTTAGAAACCCTAAGGGGACAGATATATGCGCAGTTCTTC.

Of note for this clone: A junction end diverges from the germline sequence, so it may reflect a read error. J is TRBJ1-2 and V is TRBV9, with D uncertain. The CDR3 runs 13 residues. Germline CDR1 is SGDLS and CDR2 is YYNGEE. The CDR3 spells CASSVTEDYGYPF. CDR3 coding DNA: TGTGCCAGCAGCGTCACAGAGGACTATGGCTACCCCTTC. Using reference TRBV9 and TRBJ1-2 for the parts outside the CDR3, the full variable domain is DSGVTQTPKHLITATGQRVTLRCSPRSGDLSVYWYQQSLDQGLQFLIQYYNGEERAKGNILERFSAQQFPDLHSELNLSSLELGDSALYFCASSVTEDYGYPFGSGTRLTVV.

J is TRBJ2-1 and V is TRBV4-1; 7 bases are shared with TRBD2. J lost 10 bases, V lost 0 bases, and 9 bases had no gene match. In germline, CDR1 is MGHRA, CDR2 YSYEKL. This CDR3 contains 15 residues. The CDR3 region has the DNA TGCGCCAGCAGCCAAGACATGGGGGGGAGGAGGGAGCAGTTCTTC. Translation: CASSQDMGGRREQFF.

This chain uses TRBV27 with TRBJ1-2; tentative D call: TRBD1 (5 bases). CDR1 MNHEY and CDR2 SMNVEV come from the germline V gene (reference sequence). The CDR3 runs to 14 residues. Between the trimmed V and J ends, which lost 6 bases and 5 bases, there was a span of 16 bases. In DNA form, the CDR3 reads TGTGCCAGCAGAGAAGTAGGGGACTCGTATGGCTACACCTTC. Its translation: CASREVGDSYGYTF.

This clone has a handful of counts. This rearrangement joins TRBV28 to TRBJ1-4; 11 bases line up with TRBD1. The ends lost 9 bases at V and 5 bases at J; junction bases unmatched: 5. This CDR3 has 14 residues. CDR1 and CDR2 (germline): MDHEN, SYDVKM. This CDR3 is CASTRDRGNEKLFF. The CDR3 nucleotides read TGTGCCAGTACTAGGGACAGGGGGAATGAAAAACTGTTTTTT. The complete variable domain, with remaining parts taken from reference TRBV28 and TRBJ1-4, reads DVKVTQSSRYLVKRTGEKVFLECVQDMDHENMFWYRQDPGLGLRLIYFSYDVKMKEKGDIPEGYSVSREKKERFSLILESASTNQTSMYLCASTRDRGNEKLFFGSGTQLSVL.

V usage is TRBV2 and J usage is TRBJ2-7; no definite D call. The CDR3 consists of 10 residues. V shed 9 bases and J shed 2 bases, with 5 bases lying between them. Germline assignment: CDR1 SNHLY and CDR2 FYNNEI. For the CDR3, the DNA is TGTGCCAGTAAAACCTACGAGCAGTACTTC. It encodes CASKTYEQYF.

This sequence joins TRBV27 and TRBJ1-5; unclear D gene. Per germline, CDR1 MNHEY and CDR2 SMNVEV (reference sequence). The V and J ends lost 8 bases and 1 base respectively, with 9 bases between them. The CDR3 extends over 13 amino acids. The CDR3 DNA sequence: TGTGCCAGCGCGGTGGCGAGCAATCAGCCCCAGCATTTT. Translation: CASAVASNQPQHF.

V gene TRBV27 combines with J gene TRBJ1-4; 8 nucleotides agree with TRBD1. The V and J ends lost 1 base and 8 bases, in that order; junction bases with no gene match: 6. Germline values: CDR1 MNHEY, CDR2 SMNVEV (reference sequence). This CDR3 contains 15 residues. This CDR3 reads CASSLWAGGKEKLFF. CDR3 coding DNA: TGTGCCAGCAGTTTATGGGCAGGGGGCAAGGAAAAACTGTTTTTT.

This clone has just a few counts. This chain connects TRBV4-1 to TRBJ1-1, with D possibly being TRBD1 (5 bases). Trimming removed 4 bases at V and 1 base at J, with 16 bases between. Germline CDR1 MGHRA, CDR2 YSYEKL. CDR3 size: 16 residues. The CDR3 DNA follows: TGCGCCAGCAGCCTAGAAGCGAGGACACCGAACACTGAAGCTTTCTTT. Its translation: CASSLEARTPNTEAFF.

The rearrangement links TRBV4-1 to TRBJ2-1; TRBD2 matches 7 bases. From germline, CDR1 is MGHRA and CDR2 YSYEKL. This CDR3 is built from 18 residues. V shed 2 bases and J 0 bases; nucleotides not matched to a gene: 10. The chain's CDR3 is CASSQPPLAKSSYNEQFF. CDR3 coding DNA: TGCGCCAGCAGCCAACCTCCACTAGCGAAGAGCTCCTACAATGAGCAGTTCTTC.

This chain links TRBV28 with TRBJ2-5; 8 bases are a match to TRBD2. The V gene's germline CDR1 is MDHEN and CDR2 SYDVKM. The trim removed 1 base at V and 5 bases at J, leaving 6 bases unmatched. The CDR3 has 15 amino acids. CDR3 coding DNA: TGTGCCAGCAGTTTATTCGGGAGGGTCCGGGAGACCCAGTACTTC. Its protein product is CASSLFGRVRETQYF.

The genes are TRBV10-3 and TRBJ2-5; 8 bases align to TRBD2. Germline CDR1 and CDR2: ENHRY and SYGVKD. The CDR3 has 15 amino acids. Germline trimming cut 8 bases from V and 5 bases from J; bases unmatched to any gene: 13. The CDR3 sequence is CAIGGTRANSETQYF. DNA for the CDR3: TGTGCCATCGGGGGGACTAGAGCAAATTCGGAGACCCAGTACTTC.

In its sample, this clone was seen once. V usage is TRBV7-9 and J usage is TRBJ2-7; no clear D. The CDR3 totals 14 residues. Per germline, CDR1 SEHNR and CDR2 FQNEAQ (reference sequence). The germline V and J ends were trimmed by 1 base and 0 bases, with 7 bases remaining between them. CDR3 sequence reads: CASSLVFGSYEQYF. CDR3 nucleotide sequence: TGTGCCAGCAGCTTAGTCTTCGGCTCCTACGAGCAGTACTTC.

This clone was observed once. V and J are TRBV7-9 and TRBJ2-5, with D tentatively TRBD1 (5 bases). Deletions cut 1 base from V and 7 bases from J, with 13 bases between. The germline CDR1 and CDR2 sequences are SEHNR and FQNEAQ (reference sequence). The CDR3 has 14 residues. Here the CDR3 DNA reads TGTGCCAGCAGCTTAGAAGGGGCCAAGGGGACCCAGTACTTC. Protein: CASSLEGAKGTQYF. The variable domain in full, completed from reference TRBV7-9 and TRBJ2-5, reads DTGVSQNPRHKITKRGQNVTFRCDPISEHNRLYWYRQTLGQGPEFLTYFQNEAQLEKSRLLSDRFSAERPKGSFSTLEIQRTEQGDSAMYLCASSLEGAKGTQYFGPGTRLLVL.

The chain joins TRBV18 to TRBJ2-7; 10 bases line up with TRBD2. In germline, CDR1 is KGHSH, CDR2 LQKENI. V trimming: 3 bases; J trimming: 5 bases; junction bases outside the gene matches: 1. The CDR3 sequence is 13 residues long. CDR3 coding DNA: TGTGCCAGCTCACCTGGGACTAGCGACGAGCAGTACTTC. Its translation is CASSPGTSDEQYF.

Here the CDR3 DNA reads TGCGCCAGCAGCCAAGATTGGACCGGGGACAGGGTCAGTGGCTACACCTTC. It translates to CASSQDWTGDRVSGYTF. This chain joins TRBV4-1 and TRBJ1-2; 9 bases match TRBD1. The CDR3 spans 17 residues. Germline trimming cut 0 bases from V and 7 bases from J; bases unmatched to any gene: 12. Germline lookup yields CDR1 MGHRA and CDR2 YSYEKL.

The chain carries TRBV7-9 and TRBJ2-1, with D possibly TRBD2 on 6 matching bases. Germline-derived CDR1 and CDR2 are SEHNR and FQNEAQ (reference sequence). V was shortened by 3 bases and J by 9 bases, with 18 bases between the two germline ends. CDR3 length: 15 amino acids. Here the CDR3 reads CASSLVPSVVREQFF. CDR3 DNA sequence: TGTGCCAGCAGCTTGGTCCCTAGCGTTGTTCGTGAGCAGTTCTTC.

The chain recombines TRBV10-3 with TRBJ2-5; 7 nucleotides match TRBD2. Per the germline V gene, CDR1 is ENHRY and CDR2 is SYGVKD. The CDR3 is 13 residues long. With V trimmed by 10 bases and J by 5 bases, 10 bases remained unmatched. As DNA, the CDR3 is TGTGCCACTACGCGGGAGTTTGGGGAGACCCAGTACTTC. This translates into CATTREFGETQYF.

The V gene is TRBV19, the J gene TRBJ1-3; perhaps TRBD1 as D (6 bases). Germline V gene sequence: CDR1 LNHDA, CDR2 SQIVND (reference sequence). CDR3 size: 15 residues. Trimming took off 5 bases at V and 4 bases at J, with 15 bases between the two ends. In DNA, the CDR3 is TGTGCCAGTAGTCCCTCGACAGGAGAAGGAAACACCATATATTTT. Translation gives CASSPSTGEGNTIYF.

The CDR3 reads CASLTGGGTIYF. DNA for the CDR3: TGTGCCAGCCTCACCGGGGGGGGCACCATATATTTT. V gene TRBV28 combines with J gene TRBJ1-3; D is perhaps TRBD1 (5 bases). Between the trimmed V and J ends, which lost 8 bases and 9 bases, there was a span of 14 bases. Germline V gene sequence: CDR1 MDHEN, CDR2 SYDVKM. The CDR3 is 12 residues long.